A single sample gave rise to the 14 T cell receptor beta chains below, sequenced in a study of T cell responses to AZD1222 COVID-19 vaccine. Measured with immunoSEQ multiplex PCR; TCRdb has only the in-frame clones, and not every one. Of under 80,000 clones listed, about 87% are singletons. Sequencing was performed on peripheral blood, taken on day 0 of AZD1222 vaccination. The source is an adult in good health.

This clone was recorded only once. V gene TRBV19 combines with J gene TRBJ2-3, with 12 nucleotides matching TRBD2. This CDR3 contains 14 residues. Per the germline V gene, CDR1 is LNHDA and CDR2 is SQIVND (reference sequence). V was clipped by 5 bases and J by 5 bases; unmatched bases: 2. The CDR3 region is CASSAGLAGDTQYF. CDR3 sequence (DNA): TGTGCCAGTAGTGCGGGACTAGCGGGAGATACGCAGTATTTT.

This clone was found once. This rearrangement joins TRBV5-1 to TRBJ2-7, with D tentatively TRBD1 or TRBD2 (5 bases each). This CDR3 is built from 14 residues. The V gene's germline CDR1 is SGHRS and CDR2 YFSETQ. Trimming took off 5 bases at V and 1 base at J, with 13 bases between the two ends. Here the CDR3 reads CASRDTSGSYEQYF. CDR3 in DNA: TGCGCCAGCAGGGACACGAGCGGTTCCTACGAGCAGTACTTC.

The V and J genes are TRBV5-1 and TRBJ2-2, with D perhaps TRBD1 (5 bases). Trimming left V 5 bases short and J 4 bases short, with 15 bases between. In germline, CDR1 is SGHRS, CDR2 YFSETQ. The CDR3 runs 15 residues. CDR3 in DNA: TGCGCCAGCAGAAATGGGGCTGGCAGCACCGGGGAGCTGTTTTTT. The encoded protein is CASRNGAGSTGELFF.

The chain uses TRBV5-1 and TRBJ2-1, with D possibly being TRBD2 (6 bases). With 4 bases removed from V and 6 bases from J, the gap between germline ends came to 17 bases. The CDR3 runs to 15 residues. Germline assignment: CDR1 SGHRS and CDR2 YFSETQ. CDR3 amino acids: CASSLRDPVPNEQFF. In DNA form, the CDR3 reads TGCGCCAGCAGCCTGCGGGACCCCGTTCCCAATGAGCAGTTCTTC. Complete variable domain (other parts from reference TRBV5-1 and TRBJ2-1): KAGVTQTPRYLIKTRGQQVTLSCSPISGHRSVSWYQQTPGQGLQFLFEYFSETQRNKGNFPGRFSGRQFSNSRSEMNVSTLELGDSALYLCASSLRDPVPNEQFFGPGTRLTVL.

CDR3 in amino acids: CASSLAGRGGYTF. The CDR3 nucleotides read TGTGCCAGCAGCTTGGCTGGGAGGGGTGGCTACACCTTC. The V call is TRBV5-4, the J call TRBJ1-2, with D perhaps TRBD1 (5 bases). The germline CDR1 and CDR2 sequences are SGHNT and YYREEE (reference sequence). CDR3 length: 13 amino acids. Trimming shortened V by 0 bases and J by 7 bases, and 10 bases separated the two germline ends.

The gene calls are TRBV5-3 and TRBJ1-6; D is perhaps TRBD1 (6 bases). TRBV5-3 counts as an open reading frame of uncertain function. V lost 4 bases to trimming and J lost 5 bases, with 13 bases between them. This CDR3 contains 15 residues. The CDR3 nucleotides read TGTGCCAGAAGCGTAGGACAGACCGATAATTCACCCCTCCACTTT. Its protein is CARSVGQTDNSPLHF.

CDR3 in amino acids: CASSKGRHPDPYEQYF. The CDR3 nucleotides read TGTGCCAGCAGCAAAGGGCGTCATCCGGATCCCTACGAGCAGTACTTC. The chain has TRBV21-1 and TRBJ2-7. TRBV21-1 constitutes a pseudogene. The CDR3 has 16 residues.

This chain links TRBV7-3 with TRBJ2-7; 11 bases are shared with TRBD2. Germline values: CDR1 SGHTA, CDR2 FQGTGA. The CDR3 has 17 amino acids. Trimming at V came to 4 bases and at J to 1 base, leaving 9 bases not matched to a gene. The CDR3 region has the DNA TGTGCCAGCAGCTCTCGAAAGGGACTAGCGGATTCCTACGAGCAGTACTTC. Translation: CASSSRKGLADSYEQYF. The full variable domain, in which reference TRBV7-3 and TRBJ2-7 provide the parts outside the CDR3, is GAGVSQTPSNKVTEKGKYVELRCDPISGHTALYWYRQSLGQGPEFLIYFQGTGAADDSGLPNDRFFAVRPEGSVSTLKIQRTERGDSAVYLCASSSRKGLADSYEQYFGPGTRLTVT.

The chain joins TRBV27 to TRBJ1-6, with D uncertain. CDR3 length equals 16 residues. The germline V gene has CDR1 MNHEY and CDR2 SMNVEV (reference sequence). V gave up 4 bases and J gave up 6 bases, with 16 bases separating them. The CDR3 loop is CASSSGFGYGNSPLHF. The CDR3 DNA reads TGTGCCAGCAGTTCTGGGTTCGGGTATGGTAATTCACCCCTCCACTTT.

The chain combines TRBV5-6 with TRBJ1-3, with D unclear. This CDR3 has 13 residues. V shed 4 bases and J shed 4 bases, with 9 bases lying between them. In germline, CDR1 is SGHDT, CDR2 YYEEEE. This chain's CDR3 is CASSPGPGNTIYF. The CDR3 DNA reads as TGTGCCAGCAGCCCAGGACCGGGAAACACCATATATTTT.

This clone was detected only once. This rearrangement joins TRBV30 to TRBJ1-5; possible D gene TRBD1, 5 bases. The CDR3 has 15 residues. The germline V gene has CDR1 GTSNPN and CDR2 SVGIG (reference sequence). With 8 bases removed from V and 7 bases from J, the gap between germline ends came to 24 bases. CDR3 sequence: CAGRPKGGVWQPQHF. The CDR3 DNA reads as TGTGCCGGCAGGCCCAAGGGAGGGGTATGGCAGCCCCAGCATTTT.

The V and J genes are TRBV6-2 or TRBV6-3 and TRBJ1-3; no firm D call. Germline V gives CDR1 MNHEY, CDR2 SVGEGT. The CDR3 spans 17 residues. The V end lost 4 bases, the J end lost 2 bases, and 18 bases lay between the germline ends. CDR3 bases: TGTGCCAGCAGTTCCTCCGCGGGCAGTTATACTGGAAACACCATATATTTT. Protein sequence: CASSSSAGSYTGNTIYF.

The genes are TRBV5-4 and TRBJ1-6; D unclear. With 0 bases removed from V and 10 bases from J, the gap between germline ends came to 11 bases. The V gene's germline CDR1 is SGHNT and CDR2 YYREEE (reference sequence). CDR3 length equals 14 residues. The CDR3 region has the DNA TGTGCCAGCAGCTTGGATGTGGGCAGATCACCCCTCCACTTT. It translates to CASSLDVGRSPLHF.

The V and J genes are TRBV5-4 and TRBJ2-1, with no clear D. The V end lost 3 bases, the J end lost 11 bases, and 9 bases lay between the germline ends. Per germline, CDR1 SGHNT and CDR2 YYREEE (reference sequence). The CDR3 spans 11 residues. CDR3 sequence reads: CASSSTDQQFF. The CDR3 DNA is TGTGCCAGCAGCTCAACGGACCAGCAGTTCTTC.